This T cell receptor (beta chain) was recovered during a study of blood T cell repertoires in COVID-19. Study context: Spain, Italy and the United States supplied samples that represented acute and convalescent COVID-19. Sources were T cells, B-cell-depleted T cells, or PBMCs; the material itself was cDNA or gDNA.

The CDR3 contains 16 residues. J gave up 3 bases and V 2 bases, and 4 bases lay outside the gene matches. Germline V gives CDR1 SGHTA, CDR2 FQGNSA. This table comes from immunoSEQ multiplex PCR, and its TCRdb copy is limited to in-frame clones, with some not included. The sample records about 300,000 clones, around 86% being singletons. The V and J genes are TRBV7-2 and TRBJ2-3; 11 bases are shared with TRBD2. The sample consisted of peripheral blood. This TCR was sampled from a man between 65 and 79 years old with acute or convalescent COVID-19. CDR3 loop: CASSLLAGGPTDTQYF. The CDR3 DNA is TGTGCCAGCAGCTTATTAGCGGGGGGGCCAACAGATACGCAGTATTTT.